The 25 T cell receptor beta chains below come from one sample, sequenced in a study of blood T cell repertoires in COVID-19. Assay: immunoSEQ multiplex PCR; the TCRdb copy retains only in-frame clones and omits some. The table records 30,000 or so clones, less than 80% of them present only once. Sequenced: peripheral blood. The receptor source for this set is a man of 80 years or more with acute or convalescent COVID-19.

This clone was observed once. The gene calls are TRBV5-5 and TRBJ2-7; 8 bases fit TRBD2. The V gene's germline CDR1 is SGHKS and CDR2 YYEKEE (reference sequence). V shed 2 bases, J shed 5 bases, and the junction held 6 bases outside the gene matches. The CDR3 runs to 14 residues. CDR3 sequence (DNA): TGTGCCAGCAGCTTTGCGCGGGGGGAGGACGAGCAGTACTTC. Its translation: CASSFARGEDEQYF.

V usage is TRBV11-3 and J usage is TRBJ2-3, with a weak D call TRBD1 (6 bases). The length of the CDR3 is 13 residues. In germline, CDR1 is SGHNT, CDR2 YENEEA. V was cut by 4 bases and J by 3 bases, with 8 bases left in between. CDR3 amino acids: CASSWGRTDTQYF. In DNA, the CDR3 is TGTGCCAGCAGCTGGGGGCGAACAGATACGCAGTATTTT.

The CDR3 sequence: CAVAGDEKLFF. The CDR3, as DNA: TGTGCCGTAGCCGGTGATGAAAAACTGTTTTTT. The V call is TRBV6-5, the J call TRBJ1-4; D is unclear. CDR3 length: 11 amino acids. Germline CDR1 MNHEY, CDR2 SVGAGI. The ends were cut back, 11 bases at V and 6 bases at J, with 10 bases in the middle.

CDR3 bases: TGTGCCAGCAGCCTCAGGGGGCAAGCGAACACTGAAGCTTTCTTT. This translates into CASSLRGQANTEAFF. The V and J genes are TRBV11-2 and TRBJ1-1; 8 positions match TRBD1. Germline CDR1 and CDR2: SGHAT and FQNNGV. V was pared by 5 bases and J by 1 base, with 6 bases of the junction left unmatched. This CDR3 comprises 15 residues.

This clone was detected a few times. The chain has TRBV6-5 and TRBJ2-7; maybe TRBD1 (5 bases). The CDR3 runs to 13 residues. CDR1 and CDR2 (germline): MNHEY, SVGAGI. V was shortened by 6 bases and J by 2 bases, with 11 bases between the two germline ends. DNA for the CDR3: TGTGCCAGCAGGCGGACACCCGCCTACGAGCAGTACTTC. Amino acids: CASRRTPAYEQYF.

V is TRBV11-2 and J is TRBJ2-1; D possibly corresponds to TRBD2 (6 bases). Trimming pared 3 bases from V and 0 bases from J, leaving 9 bases between. Germline lookup yields CDR1 SGHAT and CDR2 FQNNGV. The CDR3 extends over 15 amino acids. The CDR3 is CASSLTGGSYNEQFF. The DNA of the CDR3 is TGTGCCAGCAGCTTGACCGGGGGCTCCTACAATGAGCAGTTCTTC.

This clone occurred a few times. The gene calls are TRBV13 and TRBJ1-6; perhaps TRBD1 as D (5 bases). Germline CDR1 PRHDT, CDR2 FYEKMQ (reference sequence). Between the trimmed V and J ends, which lost 0 bases and 9 bases, there was a span of 12 bases. The length of the CDR3 is 15 residues. The CDR3 nucleotides are TGTGCCAGCAGCTTAGGCCCCAGGGAGGGTTCACCCCTCCACTTT. Encoded protein: CASSLGPREGSPLHF. The entire variable domain, with the rest obtained from reference TRBV13 and TRBJ1-6, is as follows: AAGVIQSPRHLIKEKRETATLKCYPIPRHDTVYWYQQGPGQDPQFLISFYEKMQSDKGSIPDRFSAQQFSDYHSELNMSSLELGDSALYFCASSLGPREGSPLHFGNGTRLTVT.

This chain joins TRBV5-1 and TRBJ2-1; 10 nucleotides line up with TRBD2. CDR1 and CDR2 (germline): SGHRS, YFSETQ. CDR3 size: 15 residues. Unmatched junction bases numbered 7, after V lost 3 bases and J lost 7 bases. The CDR3: CASSSSERGGNEQFF. The CDR3 region has the DNA TGCGCCAGCAGCTCCTCTGAGCGGGGGGGGAATGAGCAGTTCTTC.

The V call is TRBV5-4, the J call TRBJ1-2; possibly TRBD1 for D (6 bases). Germline V lookup: CDR1 SGHNT, CDR2 YYREEE (reference sequence). V dropped 4 bases and J dropped 1 base, with 20 bases sitting between them. The CDR3 spans 17 residues. CDR3 sequence: CASSRVGTPSFNYGYTF. CDR3 coding DNA: TGTGCCAGCAGCCGTGTCGGGACACCCTCCTTTAACTATGGCTACACCTTC.

This chain links TRBV9 with TRBJ2-1, with a possible D match to TRBD1 (5 bases). CDR1 and CDR2 from the germline V gene are SGDLS and YYNGEE. V lost 1 base, J lost 8 bases, and 13 bases lay in between. The CDR3 loop spans 14 amino acids. The CDR3 DNA reads as TGTGCCAGCAGCGTACAGGGTGGCCAGGATGAGCAGTTCTTC. Amino acids: CASSVQGGQDEQFF.

DNA for the CDR3: TGTGCCAGCACAGGCCGCGGGATTGGCGGAAAACTGTTTTTT. Its translation is CASTGRGIGGKLFF. This rearrangement joins TRBV28 to TRBJ1-4; D is unresolved. The CDR3 covers 14 residues. Germline assignment: CDR1 MDHEN and CDR2 SYDVKM. The V gene lost 7 bases and the J gene lost 10 bases, with 19 bases spanning the gap.

The chain carries TRBV10-3 and TRBJ2-3; TRBD2 aligns across 7 bases. This CDR3 is 16 amino acids long. The germline V gene encodes CDR1 ENHRY and CDR2 SYGVKD. The ends lost 4 bases at V and 0 bases at J; junction bases unmatched: 7. The CDR3 nucleotides read TGTGCCATCAGTGGAAAACTAGCGCAGAGCACAGATACGCAGTATTTT. Translating it yields CAISGKLAQSTDTQYF.

The chain uses TRBV7-9 and TRBJ2-4; possible D gene TRBD2, 6 bases. CDR3 size: 13 residues. Trimming cost V 2 bases and J 16 bases, with 18 bases left between them. The germline V gene encodes CDR1 SEHNR and CDR2 FQNEAQ (reference sequence). The CDR3 loop reads CASSLSSAGRTYF. CDR3 bases: TGTGCCAGCAGCTTATCATCGGCGGGACGGACCTACTTC.

This clone was observed a handful of times. The rearrangement links TRBV10-3 to TRBJ1-2; D gene uncertain. Trimming stripped 2 bases from V and 7 bases from J, with 5 bases between. Germline CDR1 is ENHRY and CDR2 is SYGVKD. This CDR3 spans 11 amino acids. In DNA, the CDR3 is TGTGCCATCAGTGAGCTCGGTGGCTACACCTTC. Translating gives CAISELGGYTF.

The chain couples TRBV5-1 to TRBJ2-3, with TRBD2 matching 7 bases. The CDR3 spans 15 residues. V was clipped by 7 bases and J by 3 bases; unmatched bases: 11. Germline assignment: CDR1 SGHRS and CDR2 YFSETQ. The CDR3 nucleotides read TGCGCCAGCCCCGGGACTACATCTTTAACAGATACGCAGTATTTT. It is translated as CASPGTTSLTDTQYF.

The chain uses TRBV7-9 and TRBJ1-1; D not resolved. The CDR3 is 15 residues long. Trimming took off 4 bases at V and 5 bases at J, with 17 bases between the two ends. Germline values: CDR1 SEHNR, CDR2 FQNEAQ (reference sequence). In nucleotides, the CDR3 is TGTGCCAGCAGCTCCTTCCGGACGGGAGGGACTGAAGCTTTCTTT. Translating gives CASSSFRTGGTEAFF.

This rearrangement joins TRBV11-2 to TRBJ2-7; possibly TRBD1 for D (5 bases). V lost 5 bases and J lost 5, with 13 bases in between. The CDR3 is made up of 13 amino acids. Germline V gene sequence: CDR1 SGHAT, CDR2 FQNNGV. The CDR3 reads CASSRQGNNEQYF. The CDR3 nucleotides read TGTGCCAGCAGCCGTCAGGGAAACAACGAGCAGTACTTC.

The chain has TRBV20-1 and TRBJ2-1; 8 nucleotides agree with TRBD2. The CDR3 runs 15 residues. Per germline, CDR1 DFQATT and CDR2 SNEGSKA (reference sequence). V lost 3 bases and J lost 6; bases outside the gene matches: 10. The CDR3 sequence is CSASKGTSTFNEQFF. The CDR3 region has the DNA TGCAGTGCTAGTAAAGGGACTAGTACATTCAATGAGCAGTTCTTC.

V gene TRBV9 combines with J gene TRBJ1-2, with 9 bases aligning to TRBD1. The V and J ends lost 2 bases and 6 bases, in that order; junction bases with no gene match: 2. The V gene's germline CDR1 is SGDLS and CDR2 YYNGEE. CDR3 length: 13 amino acids. CDR3 in amino acids: CASSVGTGNGYTF. For the CDR3, the DNA is TGTGCCAGCAGCGTTGGGACAGGGAATGGCTACACCTTC.

The CDR3 DNA reads TGTGCCAGCCGACAGGCCTACACTGAAGCTTTCTTT. Protein sequence: CASRQAYTEAFF. The rearrangement joins TRBV25-1 to TRBJ1-1; maybe TRBD1 (6 bases). CDR1 and CDR2 from the germline V gene are MGHDK and SYGVNS. Trimming shortened V by 8 bases and J by 3 bases, and 10 bases separated the two germline ends. The CDR3 extends over 12 amino acids.

V is TRBV7-9 and J is TRBJ2-7, with no clear D. From germline, CDR1 is SEHNR and CDR2 FQNEAQ (reference sequence). CDR3 size: 15 residues. V lost 1 base and J lost 0, with 10 bases in between. Here the CDR3 reads CASSLGRRSSYEQYF. CDR3 coding DNA: TGTGCCAGCAGCTTAGGACGGCGGTCCTCCTACGAGCAGTACTTC.

The gene calls are TRBV5-1 and TRBJ2-1; 9 bases fit TRBD1. The V gene's germline CDR1 is SGHRS and CDR2 YFSETQ. CDR3 length: 14 residues. The V and J ends lost 2 bases and 4 bases, in that order; junction bases with no gene match: 1. CDR3 amino acids: CASSFGQGYNEQFF. DNA for the CDR3: TGCGCCAGCAGCTTCGGACAGGGGTACAATGAGCAGTTCTTC.

The sample holds a few counts of this clone. The rearrangement joins TRBV6-6 to TRBJ2-7; D is perhaps TRBD1 (6 bases). The V end lost 2 bases, the J end lost 4 bases, and 12 bases lay between the germline ends. The CDR3 is 14 amino acids. Per germline, CDR1 MNHNY and CDR2 SVGAGI (reference sequence). The DNA for the CDR3 is TGTGCCAGCAGTTACGGGGGCCGGGAATACGAGCAGTACTTC. Translation: CASSYGGREYEQYF.

J is TRBJ2-7 and V is TRBV11-1, with D perhaps matching TRBD2 (7 bases). Per germline, CDR1 SGHAT and CDR2 FQDESV (reference sequence). The CDR3 length is 15 residues. V lost 0 bases and J lost 5, with 14 bases in between. CDR3 nucleotides: TGTGCCAGCAGCTTAGCCGGGGGGCCGCGTGACGAGCAGTACTTC. Translated: CASSLAGGPRDEQYF.

The rearrangement joins TRBV18 to TRBJ2-1, with no clear D. V lost 6 bases, J lost 6 bases, and 12 bases lay in between. The CDR3 contains 13 residues. Germline V gene lookup returns CDR1 KGHSH and CDR2 LQKENI. Written as DNA, the CDR3 is TGTGCCAGCTCTCCGGGTCGATCCAATGAGCAGTTCTTC. Its protein is CASSPGRSNEQFF.